A single sample is the source of the 18 T cell receptor beta chains below, sequenced in a study of blood T cells in healthy people across ages. With a J-beta primer mix and a sample-barcoded 5' primer, a second PCR ran about 6 to 11 cycles. TCRdb re-called the 5' RACE reads through MiXCR, storing one row per CDR3 protein. Of over 600,000 distinct CDR3 sequences in the sample, around 45% were seen once. The sequenced material came from blood. The receptors originated from a man at least 80 years old in good health.

The V and J genes are TRBV11-2 and TRBJ2-7; D is unresolved. Germline V CDR1 and CDR2: SGHAT, FQNNGV. The V end was cut by 5 bases, the J end by 4 bases, with 9 bases between. The CDR3 is 12 residues long. The chain's CDR3 is CASSRVGYEQYF. DNA of the CDR3: TGTGCCAGCAGCAGGGTCGGATACGAGCAGTACTTC.

The genes are TRBV29-1 and TRBJ1-2; D remains unclear. The germline V gene encodes CDR1 SQVTM and CDR2 ANQGSEA. The V and J ends lost 3 bases and 3 bases respectively, with 8 bases between them. The CDR3 is 12 residues long. CDR3 sequence (DNA): TGCAGCGTTGACGCAGGCCACTATGGCTACACCTTC. It is translated as CSVDAGHYGYTF.

The J gene is TRBJ2-5, the V gene TRBV5-1; 7 positions match TRBD2. Germline V gene data show CDR1 as SGHRS and CDR2 as YFSETQ. V lost 2 bases, J lost 4 bases, and 8 bases stayed unmatched. The CDR3 loop spans 15 amino acids. CDR3 DNA sequence: TGCGCCAGCAGCTTACGCGGGGGATCGGGAGAGACCCAGTACTTC. Its protein product is CASSLRGGSGETQYF.

This clonotype showed up many times. Written as DNA, the CDR3 is TGTGCCAGCAGTGCCTCATGGCAGGGGGCGCGTGATACGCAGTATTTT. The encoded protein is CASSASWQGARDTQYF. The rearrangement joins TRBV25-1 to TRBJ2-3; 8 bases line up with TRBD1. The CDR3 is made up of 16 amino acids. Germline V gene lookup returns CDR1 MGHDK and CDR2 SYGVNS. Germline trimming cut 4 bases from V and 6 bases from J; bases unmatched to any gene: 12.

This sequence joins TRBV20-1 and TRBJ2-7; 7 positions match TRBD1. The J call is doubtful: the DNA matches TRBJ2-5 better. The CDR3 runs to 15 residues. Germline CDR1 is DFQATT and CDR2 is SNEGSKA (reference sequence). CDR3 coding DNA: TGCAGTGCTAGGAAGGGACAGAAGATAAAAGAGACCCAGTACTTC. This encodes CSARKGQKIKETQYF.

CDR3 bases: TGTGCCAGCAGTCCACAGGGACTAGCGGGAGGAAATGAGCAGTACTTC. It is translated as CASSPQGLAGGNEQYF. The rearrangement links TRBV6-6 to TRBJ2-7; 15 bases match TRBD2. This CDR3 has 16 amino acids. The junction had 9 bases not matched to a gene; V was cut back by 5 bases and J by 7 bases. CDR1 and CDR2 from the germline V gene are MNHNY and SVGAGI (reference sequence).

Only a few counts were recorded for this clonotype. This sequence joins TRBV5-1 and TRBJ2-3, with 15 bases fitting TRBD2. In germline, CDR1 is SGHRS, CDR2 YFSETQ. The CDR3 spans 17 residues. V gave up 2 bases and J gave up 5 bases; unmatched junction bases: 6. The CDR3 spells CASSFPGLAGGGDTQYF. The CDR3 coding sequence is TGCGCCAGCAGCTTTCCGGGACTAGCGGGAGGAGGAGATACGCAGTATTTT.

This chain uses TRBV5-5 with TRBJ2-7; 8 bases are shared with TRBD1. There are 15 residues in the CDR3. The junction had 13 bases not matched to a gene; V was cut back by 4 bases and J by 7 bases. Germline V gene lookup returns CDR1 SGHKS and CDR2 YYEKEE (reference sequence). The CDR3 loop reads CASSRTGGPSREQYF. The CDR3 DNA is TGTGCCAGCAGCCGTACAGGGGGACCCTCAAGAGAGCAGTACTTC.

This clonotype has a handful of counts. The chain has TRBV2 and TRBJ2-7; TRBD1 agrees at 9 bases. The CDR3 contains 14 residues. The J segment lost 5 bases and the V segment lost 8 bases, leaving 10 bases of the junction unmatched. Germline loops: CDR1 SNHLY, CDR2 FYNNEI. The CDR3 loop is CASHSGTGYHEQYF. DNA for the CDR3: TGTGCCAGCCATTCCGGGACAGGGTACCACGAGCAGTACTTC.

This CDR3 reads CASSQGSFASRNEQFF. CDR3 DNA sequence: TGCGCCAGCAGCCAAGGAAGTTTCGCTAGCAGGAATGAGCAGTTCTTC. The chain couples TRBV4-1 to TRBJ2-1; possibly TRBD2 for D (5 bases). This CDR3 is built from 16 residues. V lost 1 base and J 7 bases, leaving 17 bases between the germline ends. Germline lookup yields CDR1 MGHRA and CDR2 YSYEKL.

The sample holds many counts of this clonotype. This chain connects TRBV7-9 to TRBJ2-3; 8 positions agree with TRBD1. The V and J ends lost 4 bases and 0 bases, in that order; junction bases with no gene match: 6. This CDR3 comprises 16 residues. Germline CDR1 SEHNR, CDR2 FQNEAQ (reference sequence). The CDR3 bases are TGTGCCAGCAGCTCAGATTACAGGGGGAGCACAGATACGCAGTATTTT. It codes for CASSSDYRGSTDTQYF.

The chain has TRBV5-1 and TRBJ2-2, with 8 bases lining up with TRBD2. The CDR3 runs to 16 residues. The V gene's germline CDR1 is SGHRS and CDR2 YFSETQ. Trimming cost V 0 bases and J 4 bases; bases outside gene matches: 5. CDR3 bases: TGCGCCAGCAGCTTGGAGCGGGGGCCCACCACCGGGGAGCTGTTTTTT. It is translated as CASSLERGPTTGELFF.

The sample holds a few counts of this clonotype. The chain couples TRBV5-1 to TRBJ2-7; D unresolved. The germline gives CDR1 SGHRS, CDR2 YFSETQ. This CDR3 has 12 residues. The ends were cut back, 6 bases at V and 5 bases at J, with 12 bases in the middle. The DNA of the CDR3 is TGCGCCAGCAACCTTGGAGACCACGAGCAGTACTTC. Encoded protein: CASNLGDHEQYF.

V is TRBV15 and J is TRBJ2-1; a possible D gene is TRBD2 (5 bases). The CDR3 is made up of 16 amino acids. The germline CDR1 and CDR2 sequences are LNHNV and YYDKDF (reference sequence). The V end lost 1 base, the J end lost 4 bases, and 14 bases lay between the germline ends. CDR3: CATSRGRASRYNEQFF. The DNA for the CDR3 is TGTGCCACCAGCAGAGGTCGGGCTAGCAGATACAATGAGCAGTTCTTC. Full variable domain (rest looked up from reference TRBV15 and TRBJ2-1): DAMVIQNPRYQVTQFGKPVTLSCSQTLNHNVMYWYQQKSSQAPKLLFHYYDKDFNNEADTPDNFQSRRPNTSFCFLDIRSPGLGDTAMYLCATSRGRASRYNEQFFGPGTRLTVL.

This clonotype has at least ten counts. V and J are TRBV6-5 and TRBJ1-6; D is uncertain. Per the germline V gene, CDR1 is MNHEY and CDR2 is SVGAGI. V was clipped by 0 bases and J by 7 bases, with 19 bases between them. The CDR3 spans 18 residues. Here the CDR3 DNA reads TGTGCCAGCAGTTACTCGCTCGGGTCACGGCCCTTGAATTCACCCCTCCACTTT. Protein product: CASSYSLGSRPLNSPLHF.

The chain joins TRBV6-5 to TRBJ2-1; TRBD2 agrees at 12 bases. CDR1 is MNHEY and CDR2 is SVGAGI in the germline V gene. The CDR3 contains 17 residues. V lost 6 bases, J lost 3 bases, and 9 bases stayed unmatched. CDR3 loop: CASSLRLTSGGYNEQFF. The CDR3 DNA is TGTGCCAGCAGCTTACGGCTGACTAGCGGGGGCTACAATGAGCAGTTCTTC.

This rearrangement joins TRBV29-1 to TRBJ1-1; D ambiguous. Germline CDR1 is SQVTM and CDR2 is ANQGSEA. The CDR3 covers 13 residues. V lost 3 bases and J lost 0, with 8 bases in between. The CDR3 DNA reads as TGCAGCGTTGAGATATCCATGAACACTGAAGCTTTCTTT. Translated, it gives CSVEISMNTEAFF.

Ten or more counts support this clonotype. V gene TRBV28 combines with J gene TRBJ2-5; D possibly corresponds to TRBD2 (6 bases). This CDR3 is 11 amino acids long. In germline, CDR1 is MDHEN, CDR2 SYDVKM. The ends were cut back, 7 bases at V and 5 bases at J, with 8 bases in the middle. The CDR3, as DNA: TGTGCCAGCACGAGCGGGGAGACCCAGTACTTC. Translating it yields CASTSGETQYF.